This T cell receptor (beta chain) is from a study of CD8 T cells in Susac syndrome. CDR3 size: 17 residues. A single count supports this clonotype. An input of about 0.45 to 1 ug of RNA was subjected to reverse transcription using random hexamers. TCRdb fed the immunoSEQ multiplex PCR reads into MiXCR, producing one record per CDR3 protein. Of about 100,000 distinct CDR3 sequences listed, over 85% are singletons. Sequenced input: CD8+ T cells from PBMCs. The chain carries TRBV21-1 and TRBJ1-6; the table names TRBD1, a call not compared with the DNA. TRBV21-1 is noted as a pseudogene. The receptor's source is a human donor in good health. Here the CDR3 reads CASSRYGQGRPNSPLHF. DNA of the CDR3: TGTGCCAGCAGTAGATACGGACAGGGACGGCCGAATTCACCCCTCCACTTT.